Below, 22 T cell receptor beta chains from the same sample are listed, as sequenced in a study of blood T cell repertoires in COVID-19. Clones were read by immunoSEQ multiplex PCR, and TCRdb kept only the in-frame ones, dropping some. This table has roughly 200,000 clones, roughly 82% appearing once. Sequencing was done on a sample of PBMCs or T cells enriched from blood (not recorded which). These receptors all come from a woman aged 55-70 years with acute COVID-19.

The chain recombines TRBV30 with TRBJ1-4; D unclear. Germline CDR1 is GTSNPN and CDR2 is SVGIG (reference sequence). This CDR3 comprises 15 residues. Trimming took 4 bases from V and 0 from J, leaving 12 bases between them. The CDR3 loop reads CAWTRDFATNEKLFF. DNA of the CDR3: TGTGCCTGGACCCGAGACTTTGCAACTAATGAAAAACTGTTTTTT.

The V gene is TRBV12-3 or TRBV12-4, the J gene TRBJ1-1; tentatively, D is TRBD1 (6 bases). CDR3 size: 12 residues. V was cut by 10 bases and J by 1 base, with 10 bases left in between. Written as DNA, the CDR3 is TGTGCCACCCGGACAGCGAACACTGAAGCTTTCTTT. The encoded protein is CATRTANTEAFF.

The rearrangement links TRBV7-2 to TRBJ2-1; 10 bases match TRBD1. The germline gives CDR1 SGHTA, CDR2 FQGNSA. CDR3 size: 14 residues. V lost 4 bases, J lost 9 bases, and 6 bases stayed unmatched. The CDR3: CASSSTGGSGEQFF. As DNA, the CDR3 is TGTGCCAGCAGCTCGACAGGGGGCTCGGGTGAGCAGTTCTTC.

This CDR3 reads CASSRSSGEKTLYQPQHF. The CDR3 nucleotides are TGTGCCAGCAGCCGATCCTCAGGGGAGAAAACGCTATATCAGCCCCAGCATTTT. This chain uses TRBV6-6 with TRBJ1-5; weak D call: TRBD1 (6 bases). The CDR3 loop spans 18 amino acids. Trimming stripped 6 bases from V and 5 bases from J, with 26 bases between. Germline assignment: CDR1 MNHNY and CDR2 SVGAGI (reference sequence).

The chain employs TRBV7-2 and TRBJ1-2; maybe TRBD1 (6 bases). V lost 7 bases and J lost 7, with 28 bases in between. The CDR3 spans 17 residues. CDR1 is SGHTA, CDR2 FQGNSA, per germline. CDR3 coding DNA: TGTGCCAGCAACCCGGACAGTAGAACTTATATAACCGCTGGCTACACCTTC. The encoded protein is CASNPDSRTYITAGYTF.

V usage is TRBV28 and J usage is TRBJ1-2, with TRBD1 identical over 7 bases. The germline CDR1 and CDR2 sequences are MDHEN and SYDVKM. The CDR3 is 12 amino acids. The ends lost 11 bases at V and 2 bases at J; junction bases unmatched: 5. CDR3 bases: TGTGCCGTGATGACAGGGAACTATGGCTACACCTTC. Residues: CAVMTGNYGYTF.

In its sample, this clone was seen a few times. The rearrangement joins TRBV9 to TRBJ2-3, with D perhaps TRBD2 (6 bases). Trimming stripped 0 bases from V and 2 bases from J, with 13 bases between. The germline CDR1 and CDR2 sequences are SGDLS and YYNGEE. CDR3 length: 16 residues. In DNA form, the CDR3 reads TGTGCCAGCAGCGTAGATGGTAGCGGTTACACAGATACGCAGTATTTT. Translating it yields CASSVDGSGYTDTQYF.

V is TRBV21-1 and J is TRBJ2-3; TRBD1, the table's D call, lacks a check against the DNA. TRBV21-1 is marked as a pseudogene. The length of the CDR3 is 19 residues. This CDR3 reads CASSPGTGVRLTSTDTQYF. The CDR3 nucleotides are TGTGCCAGCAGTCCGGGGACAGGGGTCCGCCTTACTAGCACAGATACGCAGTATTTT.

The chain recombines TRBV6-5 with TRBJ1-3; D is ambiguous. CDR3 size: 16 residues. Looked up from germline, CDR1 is MNHEY and CDR2 is SVGAGI. V was cut by 0 bases and J by 4 bases, with 13 bases left in between. Here the CDR3 DNA reads TGTGCCAGCAGTTACTCTATTCGGACGGGAGGAAACACCATATATTTT. It specifies CASSYSIRTGGNTIYF.

The chain joins TRBV10-1 to TRBJ2-1, with 8 bases matching TRBD1. J was trimmed by 6 bases and V by 4 bases; bases with no gene match: 2. CDR1 and CDR2 from the germline V gene are WNHNN and SYGVQD (reference sequence). The CDR3 is made up of 13 amino acids. DNA for the CDR3: TGCGCCAGCAGTGGAACAGGGGGCAATGAGCAGTTCTTC. Its translation: CASSGTGGNEQFF.

This chain connects TRBV4-1 to TRBJ2-7; D may be TRBD1 (6 bases). CDR3 length: 14 residues. CDR1 MGHRA and CDR2 YSYEKL come from the germline V gene. Trimming left V 0 bases short and J 1 base short, with 7 bases between. The CDR3 region has the DNA TGCGCCAGCAGCCAAGACAGGGGTTCCTACGAGCAGTACTTC. Translation: CASSQDRGSYEQYF.

The CDR3 coding sequence is TGTGCCAGTGGACAGCGGAATGAGCAGTTCTTC. The encoded protein is CASGQRNEQFF. The V call is TRBV19, the J call TRBJ2-1; TRBD1 might be the D (6 bases). V lost 8 bases to trimming and J lost 7 bases, with 9 bases between them. Germline CDR1 is LNHDA and CDR2 is SQIVND (reference sequence). The length of the CDR3 is 11 residues.

V gene TRBV24-1 combines with J gene TRBJ2-1; tentative D call: TRBD2 (6 bases). The CDR3 length is 16 residues. With 1 base removed from V and 10 bases from J, the gap between germline ends came to 19 bases. Germline V gene sequence: CDR1 KGHDR, CDR2 SFDVKD. The CDR3 DNA reads as TGTGCCACCAGTGATTTCTATTTCCGTGACGGGGGAGAGCAGTTCTTC. This translates into CATSDFYFRDGGEQFF.

This chain joins TRBV12-3 or TRBV12-4 and TRBJ1-5; TRBD1 is a possible D gene (5 bases). The CDR3 sequence is 13 residues long. V dropped 2 bases and J dropped 5 bases, with 7 bases sitting between them. In DNA form, the CDR3 reads TGTGCCAGCAGTTTATCACAGGATCAGCCCCAGCATTTT. Protein product: CASSLSQDQPQHF.

This chain uses TRBV6-5 with TRBJ2-7, with 8 bases lining up with TRBD2. The junction had 12 bases not matched to a gene; V was cut back by 7 bases and J by 4 bases. This CDR3 is 15 amino acids long. CDR1 is MNHEY, CDR2 SVGAGI, per germline. CDR3 loop: CASTPRPLAAYEQYF. The DNA for the CDR3 is TGTGCCAGCACCCCAAGGCCACTAGCGGCATACGAGCAGTACTTC.

The chain carries TRBV7-2 and TRBJ1-3, with unresolved D. Trimming took off 5 bases at V and 0 bases at J, with 14 bases between the two ends. Germline V CDR1 and CDR2: SGHTA, FQGNSA. The CDR3 has 16 residues. DNA of the CDR3: TGTGCCAGCAGCCCTTTCAACACCTTCTCTGGAAACACCATATATTTT. This gives the protein CASSPFNTFSGNTIYF.

The chain carries TRBV28 and TRBJ2-7; perhaps TRBD2 as D (5 bases). The CDR3 extends over 15 amino acids. In germline, CDR1 is MDHEN, CDR2 SYDVKM. With 8 bases removed from V and 0 bases from J, the gap between germline ends came to 17 bases. CDR3 in DNA: TGTGCCAGCGCCACCTCGGGGTGGAGCTCCTACGAGCAGTACGTC. It translates to CASATSGWSSYEQYV.

This clone was recorded only once. The genes are TRBV28 and TRBJ2-3; 8 nucleotides align to TRBD2. CDR3 length: 15 amino acids. Germline CDR1 is MDHEN and CDR2 is SYDVKM. The ends lost 1 base at V and 1 base at J; junction bases unmatched: 1. CDR3 bases: TGTGCCAGCAGTTTATCGCGGGGGGGCACAGATACGCAGTATTTT. As protein: CASSLSRGGTDTQYF. The whole variable domain, filled in from reference TRBV28 and TRBJ2-3, reads DVKVTQSSRYLVKRTGEKVFLECVQDMDHENMFWYRQDPGLGLRLIYFSYDVKMKEKGDIPEGYSVSREKKERFSLILESASTNQTSMYLCASSLSRGGTDTQYFGPGTRLTVL.

The chain employs TRBV5-1 and TRBJ2-2; D call uncertain. Germline CDR1 and CDR2: SGHRS and YFSETQ. The CDR3 covers 15 residues. Trimming took off 0 bases at V and 5 bases at J, with 11 bases between the two ends. In nucleotides, the CDR3 is TGCGCCAGCAGCTTGGATCGTCGGTATACCGGGGAGCTGTTTTTT. Protein sequence: CASSLDRRYTGELFF.

This clone was observed a handful of times. This chain joins TRBV5-4 and TRBJ2-1; 11 bases are shared with TRBD1. This CDR3 spans 15 amino acids. Germline CDR1 SGHNT, CDR2 YYREEE (reference sequence). V dropped 4 bases and J dropped 4; count of bases not matched to a gene: 4. CDR3 amino acids: CASSPGTGGYNEQFF. DNA of the CDR3: TGTGCCAGCAGCCCTGGGACAGGGGGGTACAATGAGCAGTTCTTC.

The J gene is TRBJ2-2, the V gene TRBV7-8, with a tentative D call TRBD2 (5 bases). Germline CDR1 and CDR2: SGHVS and FQNEAQ. The CDR3 length is 15 residues. V was shortened by 1 base and J by 4 bases, with 10 bases between the two germline ends. The CDR3 sequence is CASSLVTRGTGELFF. The CDR3 coding sequence is TGTGCCAGCAGCTTAGTCACCCGGGGCACCGGGGAGCTGTTTTTT.

This sequence joins TRBV5-1 and TRBJ1-1, with D perhaps matching TRBD1 (5 bases). The CDR3 totals 14 residues. Germline CDR1 is SGHRS and CDR2 is YFSETQ. V shed 5 bases and J shed 3 bases, with 14 bases lying between them. The CDR3 region is CASSLGTGDTEAFF. The CDR3 DNA is TGCGCCAGCAGTTTAGGGACGGGGGACACTGAAGCTTTCTTT.